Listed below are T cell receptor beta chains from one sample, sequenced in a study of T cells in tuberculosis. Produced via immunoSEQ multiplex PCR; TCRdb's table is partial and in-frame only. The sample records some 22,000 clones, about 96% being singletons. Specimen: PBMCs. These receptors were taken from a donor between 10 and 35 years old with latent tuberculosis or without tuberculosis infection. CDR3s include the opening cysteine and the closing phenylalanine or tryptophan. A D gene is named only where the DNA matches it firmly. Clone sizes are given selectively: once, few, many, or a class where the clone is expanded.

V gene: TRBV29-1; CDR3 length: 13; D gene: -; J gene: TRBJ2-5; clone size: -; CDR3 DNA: TGCAGCGTTGATATGGGCCTTCAAGAGACCCAGTACTTC; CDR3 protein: CSVDMGLQETQYF
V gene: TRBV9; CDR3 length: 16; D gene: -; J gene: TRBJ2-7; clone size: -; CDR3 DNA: TGTGCCAGCAGCGTAGAAGCAGACATGAATACCTACGAGCAGTACTTC; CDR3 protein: CASSVEADMNTYEQYF
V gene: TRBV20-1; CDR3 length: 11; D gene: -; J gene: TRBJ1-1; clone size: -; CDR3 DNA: TGCAGTGCTAGAACGGTGGCTGAAGCTTTCTTT; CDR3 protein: CSARTVAEAFF
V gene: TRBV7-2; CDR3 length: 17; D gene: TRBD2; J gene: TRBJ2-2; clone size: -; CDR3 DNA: TGTGCCAGCAGCTTAGTTGAGTTAGCGGGGAACACCGGGGAGCTGTTTTTT; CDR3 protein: CASSLVELAGNTGELFF
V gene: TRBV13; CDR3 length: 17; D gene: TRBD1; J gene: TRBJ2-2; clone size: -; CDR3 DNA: TGTGCCAGCGGGGCGATCGGGCCGGGACAGGGGACCGGGGAGCTGTTTTTT; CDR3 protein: CASGAIGPGQGTGELFF
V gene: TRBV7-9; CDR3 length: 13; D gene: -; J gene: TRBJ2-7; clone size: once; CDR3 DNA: TGTGCCAGCAGCATACTAGATTACTACGAGCAGTACTTC; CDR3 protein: CASSILDYYEQYF
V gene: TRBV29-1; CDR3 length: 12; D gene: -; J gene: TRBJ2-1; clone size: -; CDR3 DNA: TGCAGCGTCCAGGGTTCCTACAATGAGCAGTTCTTC; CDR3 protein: CSVQGSYNEQFF
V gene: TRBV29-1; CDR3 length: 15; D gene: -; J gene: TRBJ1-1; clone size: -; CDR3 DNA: TGCAGCGTTGTATTCTGGGGGGATATGAACACTGAAGCTTTCTTT; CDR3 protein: CSVVFWGDMNTEAFF
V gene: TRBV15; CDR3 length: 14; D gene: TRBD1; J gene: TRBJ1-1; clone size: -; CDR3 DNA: TGTGCCACCAGCCGAGACAGGGTCGGTCCTGAAGCTTTCTTT; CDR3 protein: CATSRDRVGPEAFF
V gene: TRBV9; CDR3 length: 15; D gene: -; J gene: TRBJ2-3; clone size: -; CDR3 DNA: TGTGCCAGCAGCGTAGGTACGGGGATCGCAGATACGCAGTATTTT; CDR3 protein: CASSVGTGIADTQYF
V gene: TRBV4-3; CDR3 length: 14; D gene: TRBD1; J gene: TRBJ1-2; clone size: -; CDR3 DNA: TGCGCCAGCAGCCAAGAGGGGACAGGGAATGGCTACACCTTC; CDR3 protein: CASSQEGTGNGYTF
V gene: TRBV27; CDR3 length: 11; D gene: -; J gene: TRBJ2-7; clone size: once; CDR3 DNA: TGTGCCAGCACCTCGGAGATAAAGCAGTACTTC; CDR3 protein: CASTSEIKQYF
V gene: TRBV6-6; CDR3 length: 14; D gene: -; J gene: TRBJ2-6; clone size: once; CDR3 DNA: TGTGCCAGCAGCAGGGCGCTCGGGGCCAACGTCCTGACTTTC; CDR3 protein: CASSRALGANVLTF
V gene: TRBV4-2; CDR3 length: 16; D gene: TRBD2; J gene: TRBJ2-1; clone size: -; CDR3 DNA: TGTGCCAGCAGCCAAGAATCACTAGCGGGCTACAATGAGCAGTTCTTC; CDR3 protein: CASSQESLAGYNEQFF
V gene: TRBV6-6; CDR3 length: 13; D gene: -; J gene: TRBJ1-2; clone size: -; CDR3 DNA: TGTGCCAGCACTAAAAACGGGAGGCTTGGCTACACCTTC; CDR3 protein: CASTKNGRLGYTF
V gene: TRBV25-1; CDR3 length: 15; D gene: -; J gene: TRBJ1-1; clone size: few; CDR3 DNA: TGTGCCAGCAGACGGTGGGAGGAGGGAAACACTGAAGCTTTCTTT; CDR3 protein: CASRRWEEGNTEAFF
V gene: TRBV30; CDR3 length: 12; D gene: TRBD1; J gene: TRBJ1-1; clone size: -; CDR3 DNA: TGTGCCTGGGACAGGGGGCGAAATGAAGCTTTCTTT; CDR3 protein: CAWDRGRNEAFF
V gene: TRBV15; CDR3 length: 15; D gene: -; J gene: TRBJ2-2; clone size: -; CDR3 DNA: TGTGCCACCAGCAGAGTGGGCAGGAACACCGGGGAGCTGTTTTTT; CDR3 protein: CATSRVGRNTGELFF
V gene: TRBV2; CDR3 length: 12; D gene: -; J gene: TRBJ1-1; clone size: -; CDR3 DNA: TGTGCCTCCCTGTTGGCGAACACTGAAGCTTTCTTT; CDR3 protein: CASLLANTEAFF
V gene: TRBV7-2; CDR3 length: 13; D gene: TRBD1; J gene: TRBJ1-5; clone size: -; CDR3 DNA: TGTGCCAGCAGCTTACAGGGGGATCAGCCCCAGCATTTT; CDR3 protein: CASSLQGDQPQHF
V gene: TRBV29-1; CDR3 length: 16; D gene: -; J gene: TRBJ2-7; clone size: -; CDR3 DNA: TGCAGCGTTGAAGAAGATTTGGGGCAGGGATCCTACGAGCAGTACTTC; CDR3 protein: CSVEEDLGQGSYEQYF
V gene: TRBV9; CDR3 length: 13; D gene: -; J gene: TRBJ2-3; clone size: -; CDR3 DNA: TGTGCCAGCAACAGCGGGTCCACAGATACGCAGTATTTT; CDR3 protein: CASNSGSTDTQYF
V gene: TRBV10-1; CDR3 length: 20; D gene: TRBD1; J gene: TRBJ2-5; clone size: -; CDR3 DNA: TGCGCCAGCAGTGAGTCTAAATTCGGGACAGGGGAAATCATCGCGGGAACCCAGTACTTC; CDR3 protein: CASSESKFGTGEIIAGTQYF
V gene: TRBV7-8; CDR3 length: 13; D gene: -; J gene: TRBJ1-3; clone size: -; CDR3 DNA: TGTGCCAGCAGCACCTACGCGGGAAACACCATATATTTT; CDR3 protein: CASSTYAGNTIYF
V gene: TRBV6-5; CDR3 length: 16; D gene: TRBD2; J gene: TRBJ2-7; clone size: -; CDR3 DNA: TGTGCCAGCAGTTACTCCGGCGGGGGGGCCTTGAGTGAGCAGTACTTC; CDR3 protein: CASSYSGGGALSEQYF
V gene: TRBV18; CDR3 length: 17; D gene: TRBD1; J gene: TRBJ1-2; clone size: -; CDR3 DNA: TGTGCCAGCTCACCAGTTAATTGGACAGGGGTAAACTATGGCTACACCTTC; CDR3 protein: CASSPVNWTGVNYGYTF
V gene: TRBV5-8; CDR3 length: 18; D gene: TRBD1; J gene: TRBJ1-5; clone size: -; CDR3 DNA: TGTGCCAGCAGCCCGGGACAGCCAGGCGGAGCCTTAAATCAGCCCCAGCATTTT; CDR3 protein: CASSPGQPGGALNQPQHF
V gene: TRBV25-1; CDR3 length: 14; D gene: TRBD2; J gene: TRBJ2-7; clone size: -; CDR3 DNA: TGTGCCAGCAGCCCAGCGGGAGCTTACTACGAGCAGTACTTC; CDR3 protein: CASSPAGAYYEQYF
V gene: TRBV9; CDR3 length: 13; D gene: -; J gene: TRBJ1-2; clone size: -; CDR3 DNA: TGTGCCAGCAGCGTAGATTCGGGAAGCGGCTACACCTTC; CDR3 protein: CASSVDSGSGYTF
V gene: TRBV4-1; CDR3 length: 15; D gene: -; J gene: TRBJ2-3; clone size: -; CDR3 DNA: TGCGCCAGCAGCCAAGAACTAGCCCAAGAGGATACGCAGTATTTT; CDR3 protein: CASSQELAQEDTQYF
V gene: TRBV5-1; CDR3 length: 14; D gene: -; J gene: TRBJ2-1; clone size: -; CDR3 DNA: TGCGCCAGCAGCCCGGGACTCCCTGGAAATGAGCAGTTCTTC; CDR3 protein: CASSPGLPGNEQFF
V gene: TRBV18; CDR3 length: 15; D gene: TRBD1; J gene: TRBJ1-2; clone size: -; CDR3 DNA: TGTGCCAGCTCACCCGGACAGGGTTATAACTATGGCTACACCTTC; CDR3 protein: CASSPGQGYNYGYTF
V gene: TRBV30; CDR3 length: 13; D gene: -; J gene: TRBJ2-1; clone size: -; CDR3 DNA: TGTGCCTGGAGTGTAACAGCCTACAATGAGCAGTTCTTC; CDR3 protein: CAWSVTAYNEQFF
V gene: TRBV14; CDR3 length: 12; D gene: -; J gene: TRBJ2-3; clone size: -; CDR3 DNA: TGTGCCAGCAGCCATATAACAGATACGCAGTATTTT; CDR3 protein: CASSHITDTQYF
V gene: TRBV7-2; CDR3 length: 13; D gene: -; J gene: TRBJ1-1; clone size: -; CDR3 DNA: TGTGCCAGCACCGCGGACTGGAACACTGAAGCTTTCTTT; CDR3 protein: CASTADWNTEAFF
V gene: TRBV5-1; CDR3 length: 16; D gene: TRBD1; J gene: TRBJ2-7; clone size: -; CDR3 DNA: TGCGCCAGCAGCTCTTACCCTTCAAGGGGGCGAGACGAGCAGTACTTC; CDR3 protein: CASSSYPSRGRDEQYF
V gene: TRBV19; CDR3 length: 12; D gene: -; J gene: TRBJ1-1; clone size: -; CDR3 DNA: TGTGCCAGTAAGCAGGGATATTCCGAAGCTTTCTTT; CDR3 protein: CASKQGYSEAFF
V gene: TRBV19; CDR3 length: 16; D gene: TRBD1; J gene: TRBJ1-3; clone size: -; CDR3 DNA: TGTGCCAGTAAACTGGGACAGGGGACGACTGGAAACACCATATATTTT; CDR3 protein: CASKLGQGTTGNTIYF
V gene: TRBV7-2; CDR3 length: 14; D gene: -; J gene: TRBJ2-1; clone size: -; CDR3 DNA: TGTGCCAGCAGCTTAGTAGTTGGCACGGGTGAGCAGTTCTTC; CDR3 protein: CASSLVVGTGEQFF
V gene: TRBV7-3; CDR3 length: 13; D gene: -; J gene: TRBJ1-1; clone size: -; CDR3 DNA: TGTGCCAGCAGCTCGACAGTGAACACTGAAGCTTTCTTT; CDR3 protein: CASSSTVNTEAFF
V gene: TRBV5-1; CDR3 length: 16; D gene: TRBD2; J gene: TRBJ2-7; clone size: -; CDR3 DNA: TGCGCCAGCAGCTCGGGACTAGCGGGAGGGCCTCGCGAGCAGTACTTC; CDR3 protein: CASSSGLAGGPREQYF
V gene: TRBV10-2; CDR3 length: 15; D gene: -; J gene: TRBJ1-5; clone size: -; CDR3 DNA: TGCGCCAGCAGTGAGTCCGGGGGGTTTGGGCAGCCCCAGCATTTT; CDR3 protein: CASSESGGFGQPQHF
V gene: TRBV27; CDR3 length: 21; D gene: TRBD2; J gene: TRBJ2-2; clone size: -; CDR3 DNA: TGTGCCAGCAGTTTTCCTGTCTTCTTAGCGGGAGTTCTTAGGCAGGACGGGGAGCTGTTTTTT; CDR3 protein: CASSFPVFLAGVLRQDGELFF
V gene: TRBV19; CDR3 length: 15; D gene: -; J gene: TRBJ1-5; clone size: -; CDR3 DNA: TGTGCCAGTAGTCCCATGACAGCTAGCAATCAGCCCCAGCATTTT; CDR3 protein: CASSPMTASNQPQHF
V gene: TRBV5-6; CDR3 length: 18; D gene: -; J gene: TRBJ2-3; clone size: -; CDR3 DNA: TGTGCCAGCAGCTTATACCAATTAGCGGAAACTAGCACAGATACGCAGTATTTT; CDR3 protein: CASSLYQLAETSTDTQYF
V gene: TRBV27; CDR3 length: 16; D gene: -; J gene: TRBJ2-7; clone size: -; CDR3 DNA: TGTGCCAGCAGCCCTGACAGTCGACAGGTGCCCGACGAGCAGTACTTC; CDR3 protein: CASSPDSRQVPDEQYF
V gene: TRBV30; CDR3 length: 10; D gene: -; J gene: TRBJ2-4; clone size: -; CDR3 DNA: TGTGCCTGGGGCGCGGGCATTCAGTACTTC; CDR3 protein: CAWGAGIQYF
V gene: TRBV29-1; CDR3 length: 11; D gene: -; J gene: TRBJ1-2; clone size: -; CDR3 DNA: TGCAGCGTTGGAGGGTTTGATGGCTACACCTTC; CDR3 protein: CSVGGFDGYTF
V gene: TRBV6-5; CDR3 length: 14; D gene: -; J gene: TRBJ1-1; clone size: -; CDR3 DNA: TGTGCCAGCAGTCCAGGACAGATGAACACTGAAGCTTTCTTT; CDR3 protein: CASSPGQMNTEAFF
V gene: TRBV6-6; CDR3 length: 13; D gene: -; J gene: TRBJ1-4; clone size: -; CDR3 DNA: TGTGCCAGCAGTTACTCGGGGCGGGAAAAACTGTTTTTT; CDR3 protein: CASSYSGREKLFF
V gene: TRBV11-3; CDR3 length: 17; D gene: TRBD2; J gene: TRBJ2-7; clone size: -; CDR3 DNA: TGTGCCAGCAGCTTCGCCGGGTTAGAGCGGGAGGGCCCTGAGCAGTACTTC; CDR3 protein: CASSFAGLEREGPEQYF
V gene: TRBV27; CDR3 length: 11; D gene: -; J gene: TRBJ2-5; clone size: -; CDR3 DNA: TGTGCCAGCAGTCGAGGAGAGACCCAGTACTTC; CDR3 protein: CASSRGETQYF
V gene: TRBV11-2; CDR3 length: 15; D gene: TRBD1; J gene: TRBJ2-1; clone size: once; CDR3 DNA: TGTGCCAGCATCCAAAGGGGGACAGCCTACAATGAGCAGTTCTTC; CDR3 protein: CASIQRGTAYNEQFF